The entry that follows covers one T cell receptor (beta chain) sequence. V dropped 0 bases and J dropped 9 bases, with 24 bases sitting between them. This CDR3 is built from 18 residues. Germline V gene lookup returns CDR1 MGHRA and CDR2 YSYEKL. Sequencing was performed with immunoSEQ multiplex PCR; in TCRdb, only in-frame clones are kept and a portion is missing. This table has approximately 290,000 clones, approximately 86% appearing once. This sample is drawn from a study of blood T cell repertoires in COVID-19. Followed longitudinally, the Seattle patients had been enrolled during active infection.

Input material: peripheral blood. The J gene is TRBJ2-1, the V gene TRBV4-1, with D possibly TRBD2 on 5 matching bases. This sequence originates from a human donor with COVID-19, enrolled during active disease. The donor label of this sample is uncertain. The CDR3 here is CASSQDPLLSTPRGEQFF. The CDR3 DNA reads as TGCGCCAGCAGCCAAGATCCCCTCCTATCAACCCCTCGGGGTGAGCAGTTCTTC.